Below, 20 T cell receptor beta chains from the same sample are listed, as sequenced in a study of naive and memory T cell subsets. Two oligonucleotides, mixed equimolar, formed the beta constant-region primer covering TRBC1 and TRBC2. The ligated cDNA underwent four PCR rounds using SP2 and nested alpha and beta constant-region primers. TCRdb reprocessed the UMI-ligation and nested PCR reads with MiXCR, giving one entry per CDR3 protein. This table has some 83,000 distinct CDR3 sequences, 8% to 9.5% appearing once. Sequencing was done on a sample of naive CD8+ T cells from blood. These receptors came from a human donor in good health.

This clonotype was recorded a few times. The chain links TRBV12-3 or TRBV12-4 to TRBJ2-1, with a weak D call TRBD1 (6 bases). V was cut by 5 bases and J by 9 bases, with 14 bases left in between. The CDR3 is 13 residues long. The CDR3 sequence is CASSPTGSGEQFF. The CDR3 coding sequence is TGTGCCAGCAGTCCCACAGGGTCCGGTGAGCAGTTCTTC.

The chain couples TRBV13 to TRBJ2-1, with D possibly matching TRBD2 (9 bases). In germline, CDR1 is PRHDT, CDR2 FYEKMQ (reference sequence). Trimming took off 5 bases at V and 4 bases at J, with 33 bases between the two ends. This CDR3 spans 21 amino acids. The DNA of the CDR3 is TGTGCCAGCAGCCCCCGGGGGGCAGGGGGCGTCAAGCGGGAGGAATACAATGAGCAGTTCTTC. Translation gives CASSPRGAGGVKREEYNEQFF.

This clonotype was detected ten times or more. The CDR3 DNA reads as TGTGCCAGCAGCTTAGACTTGCCGGAGGAAGCTTTCTTT. It codes for CASSLDLPEEAFF. This chain uses TRBV7-9 with TRBJ1-1; D ambiguous. V was shortened by 1 base and J by 8 bases, with 11 bases between the two germline ends. Germline values: CDR1 SEHNR, CDR2 FQNEAQ (reference sequence). This CDR3 has 13 amino acids.

This clonotype was observed many times. The rearrangement joins TRBV13 to TRBJ1-1, with 8 bases identical to TRBD1. Trimming cost V 4 bases and J 4 bases; bases outside gene matches: 5. The CDR3 runs to 14 residues. Looked up from germline, CDR1 is PRHDT and CDR2 is FYEKMQ (reference sequence). The CDR3 sequence is CASSSTGGGTEAFF. In DNA form, the CDR3 reads TGTGCCAGCAGCTCCACAGGGGGTGGCACTGAAGCTTTCTTT.

This clonotype showed up just a few times. The chain has TRBV9 and TRBJ2-7; no clear D. Germline CDR1 is SGDLS and CDR2 is YYNGEE. With 0 bases removed from V and 1 base from J, the gap between germline ends came to 8 bases. The CDR3 loop spans 14 amino acids. Here the CDR3 DNA reads TGTGCCAGCAGCGTAGCGGTGGGATCCTACGAGCAGTACTTC. It codes for CASSVAVGSYEQYF.

At least ten counts were recorded for this clonotype. This chain links TRBV30 with TRBJ2-4, with D perhaps matching TRBD1 or TRBD2 (5 bases each). Germline CDR1 GTSNPN, CDR2 SVGIG (reference sequence). Trimming removed 0 bases from V and 8 bases from J, with 23 bases in between. The CDR3 has 17 amino acids. The CDR3 region is CAWSVKSPSIMGDIQYF. The CDR3, as DNA: TGTGCCTGGAGTGTAAAGTCTCCTTCTATCATGGGGGACATTCAGTACTTC.

This clonotype was recorded a few times. The gene calls are TRBV9 and TRBJ2-7; D is ambiguous. The CDR3 has 16 residues. Germline values: CDR1 SGDLS, CDR2 YYNGEE. Trimming took off 4 bases at V and 5 bases at J, with 22 bases between the two ends. The CDR3 spells CASSPTPAQISHEQYF. The CDR3 region has the DNA TGTGCCAGCAGCCCTACTCCGGCCCAAATATCCCACGAGCAGTACTTC.

This clonotype has ten or more counts. CDR3 DNA: TGTGCCACGGGCACAGATACGCAGTATTTT. Its translation is CATGTDTQYF. V and J are TRBV19 and TRBJ2-3, with D uncertain. V was cut by 10 bases and J by 1 base, with 3 bases left in between. CDR3 size: 10 residues. Germline values: CDR1 LNHDA, CDR2 SQIVND (reference sequence).

Many counts were recorded for this clonotype. The rearrangement links TRBV27 to TRBJ2-2, with a possible D match to TRBD2 (5 bases). Germline V lookup: CDR1 MNHEY, CDR2 SMNVEV (reference sequence). There are 16 residues in the CDR3. Between the trimmed V and J ends, which lost 5 bases and 3 bases, there was a span of 16 bases. The CDR3 DNA is TGTGCCAGCAGTCGCTTTGTGGGAGCAGACACCGGGGAGCTGTTTTTT. This codes for CASSRFVGADTGELFF.

The table lists this clonotype with a few counts. The chain couples TRBV10-3 to TRBJ2-1, with 7 bases lining up with TRBD2. This CDR3 spans 16 amino acids. Germline lookup yields CDR1 ENHRY and CDR2 SYGVKD. The CDR3 region is CATTPSEGGPYNEQFF. The CDR3 nucleotides are TGTGCTACGACCCCGTCGGAGGGAGGGCCGTACAATGAGCAGTTCTTC.

This clonotype came up many times. The rearrangement uses TRBV4-2 and TRBJ2-1, with TRBD2 matching over 9 bases. The V gene's germline CDR1 is LGHNA and CDR2 YNFKEQ. CDR3 size: 13 residues. V lost 1 base, J lost 16 bases, and 8 bases stayed unmatched. Written as DNA, the CDR3 is TGTGCCAGCAGCCAAGGATACGCGGGAGGGGTTTTCTTC. This sequence encodes CASSQGYAGGVFF.

This clonotype was recorded many times. The chain uses TRBV29-1 and TRBJ2-7, with 9 nucleotides matching TRBD2. The trim removed 0 bases at V and 4 bases at J, leaving 13 bases unmatched. CDR1 and CDR2 (germline): SQVTM, ANQGSEA. CDR3 length: 17 residues. The CDR3 DNA reads TGCAGCGTTGAAGATCCGGGTAGCGGGAGAAGAGGGTACGAGCAGTACTTC. This codes for CSVEDPGSGRRGYEQYF.

In its sample, this clonotype was seen a few times. CDR3 in amino acids: CSARENRGHEQYF. For the CDR3, the DNA is TGCAGTGCTAGAGAAAACAGGGGGCACGAGCAGTACTTC. The J gene is TRBJ2-7, the V gene TRBV20-1; TRBD1 matches at 9 bases. The germline gives CDR1 DFQATT, CDR2 SNEGSKA (reference sequence). The CDR3 totals 13 residues. V gave up 0 bases and J gave up 5 bases; unmatched junction bases: 2.

This clonotype was found many times. This chain joins TRBV12-3 or TRBV12-4 and TRBJ2-7; 8 bases agree with TRBD1. After removal of 3 bases from V and 5 bases from J, the junction contained 6 bases not matched to a gene. The CDR3 totals 14 residues. The CDR3, as DNA: TGTGCCAGCAGTTTTCCGACAGGGGTTGACGAGCAGTACTTC. Its translation: CASSFPTGVDEQYF.

This clonotype was recorded many times. The V call is TRBV6-5, the J call TRBJ1-5; 7 nucleotides line up with TRBD1. Per germline, CDR1 MNHEY and CDR2 SVGAGI. This CDR3 has 16 residues. With 6 bases clipped from V and 5 bases from J, the junction kept 13 bases outside the gene matches. The CDR3 region has the DNA TGTGCCAGCAGGAAACAGGGGAGTCGGTCCGATCAGCCCCAGCATTTT. This gives the protein CASRKQGSRSDQPQHF.

The CDR3 here is CASSLEGQSVGEQYF. The CDR3 DNA sequence: TGTGCCAGCAGCTTAGAGGGACAGTCGGTGGGCGAGCAGTACTTC. This chain connects TRBV7-9 to TRBJ2-7; 7 bases line up with TRBD1. V shed 1 base and J 6 bases; nucleotides not matched to a gene: 9. There are 15 residues in the CDR3. Per the germline V gene, CDR1 is SEHNR and CDR2 is FQNEAQ (reference sequence). The full variable domain, its missing parts supplied by reference TRBV7-9 and TRBJ2-7, is DTGVSQNPRHKITKRGQNVTFRCDPISEHNRLYWYRQTLGQGPEFLTYFQNEAQLEKSRLLSDRFSAERPKGSFSTLEIQRTEQGDSAMYLCASSLEGQSVGEQYFGPGTRLTVT.

Many counts were recorded for this clonotype. The chain links TRBV18 to TRBJ2-1, with 12 positions matching TRBD2. The J segment lost 0 bases and the V segment lost 4 bases, leaving 13 bases of the junction unmatched. CDR1 is KGHSH, CDR2 LQKENI, per germline. This CDR3 spans 20 amino acids. DNA of the CDR3: TGTGCCAGCTCACTGATGACTAGCGGGAGAGCCGAGAGCTCCTACAATGAGCAGTTCTTC. This translates into CASSLMTSGRAESSYNEQFF.

This clonotype has only a few counts. The rearrangement uses TRBV5-1 and TRBJ2-7, with a possible D match to TRBD1 (6 bases). Germline CDR1 is SGHRS and CDR2 is YFSETQ. V lost 3 bases and J 2 bases, leaving 9 bases between the germline ends. CDR3 size: 13 residues. For the CDR3, the DNA is TGCGCCAGCAGCTGGGACATAACCTACGAGCAGTACTTC. As protein: CASSWDITYEQYF.

This clonotype has more than one count but fewer than ten. The V gene is TRBV4-1, the J gene TRBJ2-1; unclear D gene. There are 14 residues in the CDR3. Trimming took off 0 bases at V and 6 bases at J, with 9 bases between the two ends. Germline assignment: CDR1 MGHRA and CDR2 YSYEKL. In DNA, the CDR3 is TGCGCCAGCAGCCAAGACTGGCGCAGCAATGAGCAGTTCTTC. This encodes CASSQDWRSNEQFF.

This clonotype was detected a few times. The gene calls are TRBV5-5 and TRBJ2-7; TRBD2 aligns across 11 bases. This CDR3 has 16 residues. V lost 4 bases and J lost 5; bases outside the gene matches: 11. CDR1 SGHKS and CDR2 YYEKEE come from the germline V gene (reference sequence). In DNA form, the CDR3 reads TGTGCCAGCAGCGGAGGGACTTCTAGCGGGAGGCACGAGCAGTACTTC. Translation gives CASSGGTSSGRHEQYF.